These 9 T cell receptor beta chains share one sample of origin, sequenced in a study of T cells after yellow fever vaccination. TCRdb passed the 5' RACE reads through MiXCR, listing each CDR3 protein once. The sample holds a few hundred thousand distinct CDR3 sequences, roughly 19% seen once. This specimen was PBMCs, taken 15 days after the yellow fever booster vaccination. These receptors all stem from a man aged 25-45 years who received the YFV17D yellow fever vaccine.

Only a few counts were recorded for this clonotype. V is TRBV7-2 and J is TRBJ2-2; no clear D gene. There are 13 residues in the CDR3. CDR1 SGHTA and CDR2 FQGNSA come from the germline V gene. Trimming stripped 3 bases from V and 8 bases from J, with 10 bases between. CDR3 sequence reads: CASSFQSKGELFF. CDR3 nucleotide sequence: TGTGCCAGCAGCTTCCAGTCTAAAGGGGAGCTGTTTTTT. The full variable domain, with the rest looked up from reference TRBV7-2 and TRBJ2-2, is GAGVSQSPSNKVTEKGKDVELRCDPISGHTALYWYRQSLGQGLEFLIYFQGNSAPDKSGLPSDRFSAERTGGSVSTLTIQRTQQEDSAVYLCASSFQSKGELFFGEGSRLTVL.

The CDR3 region is CATSRRFTVGTANSPLHF. Written as DNA, the CDR3 is TGTGCCACCAGCAGGAGGTTTACGGTGGGGACAGCTAATTCACCCCTCCACTTT. The gene calls are TRBV15 and TRBJ1-6; 7 bases align to TRBD1. The CDR3 has 18 amino acids. The trim removed 3 bases at V and 6 bases at J, leaving 14 bases unmatched. Germline CDR1 is LNHNV and CDR2 is YYDKDF (reference sequence). Filled out from reference TRBV15 and TRBJ1-6, the complete variable domain reads DAMVIQNPRYQVTQFGKPVTLSCSQTLNHNVMYWYQQKSSQAPKLLFHYYDKDFNNEADTPDNFQSRRPNTSFCFLDIRSPGLGDTAMYLCATSRRFTVGTANSPLHFGNGTRLTVT.

This clonotype was seen a few times. V usage is TRBV5-1 and J usage is TRBJ2-5; no clear D gene. V was shortened by 0 bases and J by 7 bases, with 13 bases between the two germline ends. Germline V gene data show CDR1 as SGHRS and CDR2 as YFSETQ. This CDR3 has 14 residues. This CDR3 is CASSLAGDLRTQYF. Here the CDR3 DNA reads TGCGCCAGCAGCTTGGCCGGTGATCTAAGGACCCAGTACTTC. Combining the CDR3 with reference TRBV5-1 and TRBJ2-5 gives the whole variable domain KAGVTQTPRYLIKTRGQQVTLSCSPISGHRSVSWYQQTPGQGLQFLFEYFSETQRNKGNFPGRFSGRQFSNSRSEMNVSTLELGDSALYLCASSLAGDLRTQYFGPGTRLLVL.

The CDR3 loop reads CATSDRTKPNTGELFF. CDR3 DNA sequence: TGTGCCACCAGTGACAGGACCAAACCGAACACCGGGGAGCTGTTTTTT. The chain links TRBV24-1 to TRBJ2-2, with unresolved D. The germline gives CDR1 KGHDR, CDR2 SFDVKD. This CDR3 region has 16 residues. V dropped 4 bases and J dropped 0 bases, with 11 bases sitting between them.

CDR3 region: CASSEDRWLPDGDTQYF. DNA for the CDR3: TGCGCCAGCAGCGAGGACAGGTGGTTGCCAGACGGAGATACGCAGTATTTT. The V gene is TRBV5-1, the J gene TRBJ2-3; TRBD1 matches at 7 bases. The length of the CDR3 is 17 residues. The germline gives CDR1 SGHRS, CDR2 YFSETQ. The junction had 16 bases not matched to a gene; V was cut back by 4 bases and J by 5 bases.

This clonotype was counted between two and nine times. This rearrangement joins TRBV6-5 to TRBJ2-7, with a tentative D call TRBD1 (5 bases). V was cut by 2 bases and J by 1 base, with 12 bases left in between. The germline V gene has CDR1 MNHEY and CDR2 SVGAGI. CDR3 size: 15 residues. The CDR3 DNA sequence: TGTGCCAGCAGTTACGACCAGGGCCGTTCCTACGAGCAGTACTTC. It yields the protein CASSYDQGRSYEQYF.

The chain carries TRBV7-2 and TRBJ2-6, with 8 positions matching TRBD1. J lost 5 bases, V lost 5 bases, and 11 bases had no gene match. Germline-derived CDR1 and CDR2 are SGHTA and FQGNSA. The CDR3 totals 17 residues. The CDR3 here is CASSPRQGRNWANVLTF. The CDR3 DNA is TGTGCCAGCAGCCCGAGACAGGGGCGTAACTGGGCCAACGTCCTGACTTTC.

The rearrangement joins TRBV29-1 to TRBJ2-4; D possibly corresponds to TRBD1 (6 bases). This CDR3 contains 15 residues. Germline V gives CDR1 SQVTM, CDR2 ANQGSEA. Trimming cost V 6 bases and J 1 base, with 16 bases left between them. DNA of the CDR3: TGCAGCGTGGCAGACAGGTCCGGGGCCAAAAACATTCAGTACTTC. This codes for CSVADRSGAKNIQYF. Using reference TRBV29-1 and TRBJ2-4 for the parts outside the CDR3, the full variable domain is SAVISQKPSRDICQRGTSLTIQCQVDSQVTMMFWYRQQPGQSLTLIATANQGSEATYESGFVIDKFPISRPNLTFSTLTVSNMSPEDSSIYLCSVADRSGAKNIQYFGAGTRLSVL.

This clonotype was found a few times. The genes are TRBV9 and TRBJ2-7, with D perhaps given as TRBD1 or TRBD2 (5 bases each). Per germline, CDR1 SGDLS and CDR2 YYNGEE. This CDR3 has 13 amino acids. V dropped 2 bases and J dropped 3 bases, with 9 bases sitting between them. CDR3 loop: CASSVMGDYEQYF. The CDR3 DNA is TGTGCCAGCAGCGTTATGGGGGACTACGAGCAGTACTTC.